This T cell receptor (beta chain) was profiled in a study of cytomegalovirus exposure and HLA in healthy donors. Comments on this clone: The antigen remains undetermined.

In germline, CDR1 is MNHEY, CDR2 SMNVEV (reference sequence). This CDR3 comprises 13 residues. The trim removed 4 bases at V and 5 bases at J, leaving 3 bases unmatched. Clones were read by immunoSEQ multiplex PCR, and TCRdb kept only the in-frame ones, dropping some. This table has about 73,000 clones, 85% to 95% appearing once. Study results and caveats: The authors enumerated over 150 TCR beta chains as linked to cytomegalovirus.

This sequence was found in a man between 18 and 35 years old in good health and CMV-seronegative. Input material: PBMCs. J is TRBJ1-1 and V is TRBV27; 8 bases map to TRBD1. In DNA form, the CDR3 reads TGTGCCAGCAGTTACGACAGGGGTACTGAAGCTTTCTTT. This encodes CASSYDRGTEAFF.